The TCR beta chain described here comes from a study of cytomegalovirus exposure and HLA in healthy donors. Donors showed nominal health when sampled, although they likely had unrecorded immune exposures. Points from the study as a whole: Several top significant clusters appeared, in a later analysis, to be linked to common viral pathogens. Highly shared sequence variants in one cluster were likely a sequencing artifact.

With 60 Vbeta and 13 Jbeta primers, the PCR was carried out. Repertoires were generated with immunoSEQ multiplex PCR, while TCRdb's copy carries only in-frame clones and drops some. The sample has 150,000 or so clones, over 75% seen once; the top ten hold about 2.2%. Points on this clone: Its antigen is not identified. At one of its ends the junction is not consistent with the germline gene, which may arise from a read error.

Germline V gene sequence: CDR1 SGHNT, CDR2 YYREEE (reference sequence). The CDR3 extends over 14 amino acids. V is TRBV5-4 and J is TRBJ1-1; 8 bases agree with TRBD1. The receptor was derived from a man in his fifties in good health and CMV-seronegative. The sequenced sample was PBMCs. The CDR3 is CASSLDRVDTEAFF. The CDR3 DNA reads TGTGCCAGCAGTTTGGACAGGGTAGACACTGAAGCTTTCTTT.